The present T cell receptor (beta chain) was sequenced within a study of technical replicates of blood from a handful of donors. CDR1 MNHNS and CDR2 SASEGT come from the germline V gene. This CDR3 has 13 residues. V lost 8 bases and J lost 7, with 15 bases in between. Clones were sequenced by immunoSEQ multiplex PCR, and TCRdb holds only the in-frame ones, with some missing. The table records 80,000 to 95,000 clones, about 91% of them present only once. This clonotype was obtained from a human donor in good health. The rearrangement joins TRBV6-1 to TRBJ1-5; D uncertain. What was sequenced was T cells isolated from PBMCs. In nucleotides, the CDR3 is TGTGCCAGCCTTGGCCAGATCCAACAGCCCCAGCATTTT. Its translation is CASLGQIQQPQHF.